This TCR beta chain was profiled in a study of T cells in Graves' hyperthyroidism and ophthalmopathy. The study, taken as a whole, reports: Appearing also in blood were most of the thyroid clonotypes expanded above 0.001.

TCR beta CDR3 region amplification was performed from RNA transcripts. With the HTBI primer set, the TCR CDR3 went through a first round of RT-PCR. TCRdb called the multiplex PCR reads again in MiXCR, with one record for every CDR3 protein. The table lists 450,000 to 500,000 distinct CDR3 sequences, roughly 23% of them singletons. About this clonotype itself: Antigen unknown.

Germline CDR1 and CDR2: SGHRS and YFSETQ. The junction had 8 bases not matched to a gene; V was cut back by 5 bases and J by 1 base. The CDR3 length is 15 residues. This clonotype originated in a woman aged 70-85 years with Graves' ophthalmopathy. The rearrangement links TRBV5-1 to TRBJ1-1; TRBD1 agrees at 7 bases. Sequenced: blood. CDR3 coding DNA: TGCGCCAGCAGACCTAGACAGGGTTCGAACACTGAAGCTTTCTTT. Amino acids: CASRPRQGSNTEAFF.